One sample yielded the 16 T cell receptor beta chains listed below, sequenced in a study of OX40 agonist ivuxolimab in advanced cancers. Some clones are missing from TCRdb's copy, which holds only in-frame ones; the method was immunoSEQ multiplex PCR. The profile shows roughly 77,000 clones, approximately 89% of them singletons. Here the sequenced sample was CD4+ or CD8+ T cells sorted from blood, taken in a trial of the OX40 agonist ivuxolimab. These receptors came from an adult with an advanced solid tumor such as melanoma, head and neck, liver or kidney cancer.

The chain links TRBV7-3 to TRBJ2-3, with D perhaps matching TRBD2 (5 bases). Germline values: CDR1 SGHTA, CDR2 FQGTGA. The CDR3 has 17 amino acids. V lost 5 bases to trimming and J lost 1 base, with 19 bases between them. The chain's CDR3 is CASSPVGILARTDTQYF. The CDR3 DNA follows: TGTGCCAGCAGCCCCGTGGGCATCTTAGCGCGCACAGATACGCAGTATTTT.

The chain recombines TRBV2 with TRBJ2-3, with D possibly matching TRBD2 (5 bases). CDR3 length: 17 amino acids. With 2 bases removed from V and 2 bases from J, the gap between germline ends came to 17 bases. From germline, CDR1 is SNHLY and CDR2 FYNNEI. In DNA form, the CDR3 reads TGTGCCAGCAGTGAAACGGGAAGAGGGAGCTCCACAGATACGCAGTATTTT. It codes for CASSETGRGSSTDTQYF.

The chain employs TRBV28 and TRBJ1-5, with D hard to call. Germline CDR1 MDHEN, CDR2 SYDVKM. This CDR3 region has 18 residues. Trimming left V 3 bases short and J 5 bases short, with 23 bases between. CDR3 bases: TGTGCCAGCAGTTTCAAGACATCCGGAGGACCTTATCATCAGCCCCAGCATTTT. Protein: CASSFKTSGGPYHQPQHF.

This clone appeared a few times. Here the CDR3 reads CASSSFAGTNYEQYF. CDR3 bases: TGCGCCAGCAGCTCCTTCGCCGGGACAAACTACGAGCAGTACTTC. The chain joins TRBV5-1 to TRBJ2-7; maybe TRBD1 (6 bases). The CDR3 contains 15 residues. CDR1 and CDR2 (germline): SGHRS, YFSETQ. Trimming shortened V by 3 bases and J by 3 bases, and 16 bases separated the two germline ends.

This chain connects TRBV9 to TRBJ1-3; D is possibly TRBD1 (5 bases). V gave up 0 bases and J gave up 0 bases, with 10 bases separating them. The germline V gene has CDR1 SGDLS and CDR2 YYNGEE. This CDR3 contains 16 residues. The CDR3 coding sequence is TGTGCCAGCAGCGTAGAGGCAGGGCACTCTGGAAACACCATATATTTT. As protein: CASSVEAGHSGNTIYF.

J is TRBJ2-5 and V is TRBV5-1, with 11 bases lining up with TRBD1. The V and J ends lost 5 bases and 5 bases, in that order; junction bases with no gene match: 8. There are 15 residues in the CDR3. The germline V gene has CDR1 SGHRS and CDR2 YFSETQ. CDR3: CASSPSGQGVETQYF. The DNA for the CDR3 is TGCGCCAGCAGTCCCTCGGGACAGGGGGTTGAGACCCAGTACTTC.

This clone was found once. The chain uses TRBV5-1 and TRBJ2-7, with D uncertain. CDR3 length equals 14 residues. The V end was cut by 4 bases, the J end by 2 bases, with 13 bases between. Germline assignment: CDR1 SGHRS and CDR2 YFSETQ. The CDR3 spells CASSHDPFTYEQYF. The DNA of the CDR3 is TGCGCCAGCAGCCATGACCCGTTCACCTACGAGCAGTACTTC.

The chain recombines TRBV30 with TRBJ2-2; TRBD1 is a possible D gene (5 bases). V was clipped by 3 bases and J by 5 bases, with 19 bases between them. The length of the CDR3 is 16 residues. Germline V gene data show CDR1 as GTSNPN and CDR2 as SVGIG (reference sequence). CDR3 DNA: TGTGCCTGGAGCCCGATTTCGACAGAGAGGACCGGGGAGCTGTTTTTT. Translation gives CAWSPISTERTGELFF.

This chain links TRBV28 with TRBJ2-2; D perhaps matches TRBD1 (5 bases). V lost 7 bases and J lost 3, with 12 bases in between. CDR3 length: 14 residues. The germline V gene encodes CDR1 MDHEN and CDR2 SYDVKM. The CDR3 DNA reads TGTGCCAGCAAGGGTGGGGCCGACACCGGGGAGCTGTTTTTT. Encoded protein: CASKGGADTGELFF. Looking up the rest from reference TRBV28 and TRBJ2-2 gives the full variable domain: DVKVTQSSRYLVKRTGEKVFLECVQDMDHENMFWYRQDPGLGLRLIYFSYDVKMKEKGDIPEGYSVSREKKERFSLILESASTNQTSMYLCASKGGADTGELFFGEGSRLTVL.

This chain joins TRBV5-1 and TRBJ1-4, with a weak D call TRBD1 (6 bases). Trimming took 2 bases from V and 2 from J, leaving 10 bases between them. Per germline, CDR1 SGHRS and CDR2 YFSETQ. This CDR3 region has 15 residues. Here the CDR3 DNA reads TGCGCCAGCAGCTTAGGGGGGATGACTAATGAAAAACTGTTTTTT. Protein sequence: CASSLGGMTNEKLFF.

The chain couples TRBV12-5 to TRBJ2-3; 16 nucleotides align to TRBD2. This CDR3 contains 18 residues. V was pared by 1 base and J by 6 bases, with 7 bases of the junction left unmatched. Germline V gene lookup returns CDR1 LGHNT and CDR2 FRNRAP. The CDR3 here is CASGLGPGLAGGPDTQYF. DNA of the CDR3: TGTGCTAGTGGTTTGGGCCCGGGACTAGCGGGGGGGCCCGATACGCAGTATTTT.

The chain couples TRBV5-1 to TRBJ2-2; weak D call: TRBD1 (6 bases). This CDR3 is 16 amino acids long. CDR1 SGHRS and CDR2 YFSETQ come from the germline V gene. V was clipped by 5 bases and J by 4 bases, with 18 bases between them. The chain's CDR3 is CASRDPQGAGTGELFF. The CDR3 DNA reads as TGCGCCAGCAGGGACCCACAGGGTGCGGGCACCGGGGAGCTGTTTTTT.

The rearrangement joins TRBV7-9 to TRBJ1-2; 8 bases line up with TRBD1. J lost 7 bases, V lost 2 bases, and 3 bases had no gene match. The CDR3 runs 13 residues. In germline, CDR1 is SEHNR, CDR2 FQNEAQ (reference sequence). The CDR3 DNA is TGTGCCAGCAGCTTACCGACAGGGGCTGGCTACACCTTC. Protein sequence: CASSLPTGAGYTF.

CDR3 in amino acids: CASNTGGSNTGELFF. As DNA, the CDR3 is TGCGCCAGCAATACAGGGGGCTCGAACACCGGGGAGCTGTTTTTT. The chain recombines TRBV10-1 with TRBJ2-2; 9 bases are shared with TRBD1. This CDR3 region has 15 residues. CDR1 and CDR2 from the germline V gene are WNHNN and SYGVQD (reference sequence). Unmatched junction bases numbered 3, after V lost 7 bases and J lost 0 bases.

V and J are TRBV5-5 and TRBJ1-2; 7 nucleotides match TRBD1. Germline CDR1 and CDR2: SGHKS and YYEKEE (reference sequence). The V and J ends lost 0 bases and 7 bases, in that order; junction bases with no gene match: 9. The CDR3 is 15 amino acids. The CDR3 DNA is TGTGCCAGCAGCTTGGTCCAATCGACAGGGTCTGGCTACACCTTC. This encodes CASSLVQSTGSGYTF. Full variable domain (missing parts from reference TRBV5-5 and TRBJ1-2): DAGVTQSPTHLIKTRGQQVTLRCSPISGHKSVSWYQQVLGQGPQFIFQYYEKEERGRGNFPDRFSARQFPNYSSELNVNALLLGDSALYLCASSLVQSTGSGYTFGSGTRLTVV.

This clone was seen a few times. The chain carries TRBV28 and TRBJ1-1, with TRBD1 as a possible D gene (6 bases). The CDR3 sequence is 13 residues long. The germline V and J ends were trimmed by 8 bases and 5 bases, with 15 bases remaining between them. Looked up from germline, CDR1 is MDHEN and CDR2 is SYDVKM. The CDR3 nucleotides read TGTGCCAGCCTAGGGGGTGTAGGAACTGAAGCTTTCTTT. Its protein is CASLGGVGTEAFF.